This T cell receptor (beta chain) originates from a study of breast tumors, draining lymph nodes, adjacent tissues. This clonotype was observed at least ten times. The antigen remains unidentified. MiXCR, applied by TCRdb to the multiplex PCR reads, yields one record per CDR3 protein. The profile shows some 200,000 distinct CDR3 sequences, approximately 33% of them singletons. Samples came from axillary lymph nodes draining the breast cancer. Whole-study results and caveats: Tumors had less TCR diversity than lymph nodes, more than nontumor tissue.

The length of the CDR3 is 14 residues. The germline V and J ends were trimmed by 7 bases and 3 bases, with 10 bases remaining between them. Germline loops: CDR1 MNHNS, CDR2 SASEGT. Sequenced sample: axillary lymph node tissue. The chain uses TRBV6-1 and TRBJ2-6, with no clear D. The sequence was obtained from a female donor with breast cancer. Some clones in this sample may be carry-over from other donors' samples. The CDR3 protein is CASTSTLGANVLTF. CDR3 nucleotide sequence: TGTGCCAGCACGTCTACTCTTGGGGCCAACGTCCTGACTTTC.